The 10 T cell receptor beta chains reported below all come from one sample, sequenced in a study of cytomegalovirus exposure and HLA in healthy donors. With 60 Vbeta and 13 Jbeta primers, the PCR was carried out. The method was immunoSEQ multiplex PCR; TCRdb's version includes in-frame clones alone and lacks a portion of them. The sample holds 150,000 to 200,000 clones, 60% to 80% seen once. Sequencing input: PBMCs. Receptors originate from a man aged 25 to 45 in good health and CMV-seropositive.

This clone was detected a few times. V is TRBV6-5 and J is TRBJ2-3, with 7 bases fitting TRBD1. V lost 5 bases, J lost 7 bases, and 9 bases stayed unmatched. The CDR3 totals 14 residues. Per the germline V gene, CDR1 is MNHEY and CDR2 is SVGAGI. CDR3 coding DNA: TGTGCCAGCAGTCAGACAGGGACGACAAATACGCAGTATTTT. Protein sequence: CASSQTGTTNTQYF.

The chain uses TRBV6-5 and TRBJ2-7, with TRBD1 as a possible D gene (6 bases). The CDR3 is 14 amino acids. CDR1 MNHEY and CDR2 SVGAGI come from the germline V gene. Trimming pared 6 bases from V and 2 bases from J, leaving 14 bases between. The CDR3 region is CASSMGHDTYEQYF. The CDR3 DNA sequence: TGTGCCAGCAGCATGGGACATGATACCTACGAGCAGTACTTC.

The rearrangement joins TRBV2 to TRBJ2-3; 7 bases map to TRBD1. V shed 9 bases and J 7 bases; nucleotides not matched to a gene: 7. Germline V CDR1 and CDR2: SNHLY, FYNNEI. This CDR3 has 12 residues. CDR3 coding DNA: TGTGCCAGTCAGGGGGACGGACATACGCAGTATTTT. This sequence encodes CASQGDGHTQYF. Full variable domain (missing parts from reference TRBV2 and TRBJ2-3): EPEVTQTPSHQVTQMGQEVILRCVPISNHLYFYWYRQILGQKVEFLVSFYNNEISEKSEIFDDQFSVERPDGSNFTLKIRSTKLEDSAMYFCASQGDGHTQYFGPGTRLTVL.

This sequence joins TRBV7-9 and TRBJ2-3, with 9 bases aligning to TRBD1. The CDR3 has 13 residues. Per germline, CDR1 SEHNR and CDR2 FQNEAQ (reference sequence). This CDR3 reads CAEGDRVTDTQYF. The CDR3 DNA reads as TGTGCAGAGGGGGACAGGGTAACAGATACGCAGTATTTT.

The genes are TRBV11-2 and TRBJ2-7, with D possibly matching TRBD1 (5 bases). CDR1 and CDR2 (germline): SGHAT, FQNNGV. Trimming left V 6 bases short and J 1 base short, with 10 bases between. The CDR3 spans 13 residues. CDR3 loop: CASRKAGSYEQYF. CDR3 DNA sequence: TGTGCCAGCAGAAAAGCAGGGTCCTACGAGCAGTACTTC.

The sample holds one count of this clone. V usage is TRBV25-1 and J usage is TRBJ2-1; perhaps TRBD1 as D (5 bases). The germline gives CDR1 MGHDK, CDR2 SYGVNS. Trimming pared 2 bases from V and 2 bases from J, leaving 13 bases between. This CDR3 comprises 16 residues. CDR3 amino acids: CASSEMKGEAYNEQFF. The CDR3, as DNA: TGTGCCAGCAGTGAAATGAAAGGGGAAGCCTACAATGAGCAGTTCTTC.

The chain joins TRBV7-6 to TRBJ2-3; D gene unclear. The CDR3 runs 14 residues. Trimming pared 5 bases from V and 2 bases from J, leaving 11 bases between. Germline values: CDR1 SGHVS, CDR2 FNYEAQ. The CDR3 here is CASSPMAPTDTQYF. The CDR3 DNA follows: TGTGCCAGCAGCCCCATGGCCCCCACAGATACGCAGTATTTT. The complete variable domain, with remaining parts taken from reference TRBV7-6 and TRBJ2-3, reads GAGVSQSPRYKVTKRGQDVALRCDPISGHVSLYWYRQALGQGPEFLTYFNYEAQQDKSGLPNDRFSAERPEGSISTLTIQRTEQRDSAMYRCASSPMAPTDTQYFGPGTRLTVL.

The chain couples TRBV5-1 to TRBJ2-7; TRBD1 might be the D (6 bases). Germline values: CDR1 SGHRS, CDR2 YFSETQ. V lost 0 bases and J 7 bases, leaving 17 bases between the germline ends. The CDR3 has 15 residues. The CDR3 is CASSLAGNPGDEQYF. The CDR3 region has the DNA TGCGCCAGCAGCTTGGCTGGGAACCCAGGGGATGAGCAGTACTTC.

The rearrangement uses TRBV7-8 and TRBJ2-3, with TRBD2 matching 7 bases. The germline V gene encodes CDR1 SGHVS and CDR2 FQNEAQ. There are 15 residues in the CDR3. The V and J ends lost 5 bases and 6 bases, in that order; junction bases with no gene match: 11. The CDR3 is CASSPLAYSFDTQYF. The DNA for the CDR3 is TGTGCCAGCAGCCCACTAGCGTATTCCTTTGATACGCAGTATTTT.

Only a few counts were recorded for this clone. J is TRBJ1-6 and V is TRBV12-2. TRBV12-2 is deemed a pseudogene. The CDR3 covers 15 residues. Written as DNA, the CDR3 is TGTGCAAGTCGCTTAGTCGAGCGACTTAATTCACCCCTCCACTTT. This encodes CASRLVERLNSPLHF.